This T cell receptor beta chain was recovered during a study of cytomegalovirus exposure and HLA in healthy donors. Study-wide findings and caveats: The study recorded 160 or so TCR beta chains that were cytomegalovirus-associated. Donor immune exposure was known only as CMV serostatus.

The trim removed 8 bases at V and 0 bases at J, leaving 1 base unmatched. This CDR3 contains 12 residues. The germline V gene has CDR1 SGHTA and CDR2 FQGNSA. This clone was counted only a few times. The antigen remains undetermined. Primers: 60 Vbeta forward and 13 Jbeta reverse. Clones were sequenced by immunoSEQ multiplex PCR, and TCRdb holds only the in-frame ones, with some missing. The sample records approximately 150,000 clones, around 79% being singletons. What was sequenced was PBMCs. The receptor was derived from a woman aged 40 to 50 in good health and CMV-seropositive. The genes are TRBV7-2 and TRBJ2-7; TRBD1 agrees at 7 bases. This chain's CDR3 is CASRDSSYEQYF. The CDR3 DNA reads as TGTGCCAGCCGGGACAGCTCCTACGAGCAGTACTTC.